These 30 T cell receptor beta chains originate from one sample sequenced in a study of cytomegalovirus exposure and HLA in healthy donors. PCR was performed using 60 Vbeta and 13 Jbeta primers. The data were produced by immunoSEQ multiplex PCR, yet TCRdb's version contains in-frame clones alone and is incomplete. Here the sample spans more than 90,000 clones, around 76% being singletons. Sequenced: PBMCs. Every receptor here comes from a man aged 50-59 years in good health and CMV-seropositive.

CDR3 sequence reads: CASSPDSTEAFF. Written as DNA, the CDR3 is TGTGCCAGCAGTCCAGACTCCACTGAAGCTTTCTTT. The chain has TRBV6-6 and TRBJ1-1, with D hard to call. V lost 5 bases and J lost 4, with 8 bases in between. Germline CDR1 MNHNY, CDR2 SVGAGI (reference sequence). This CDR3 has 12 amino acids.

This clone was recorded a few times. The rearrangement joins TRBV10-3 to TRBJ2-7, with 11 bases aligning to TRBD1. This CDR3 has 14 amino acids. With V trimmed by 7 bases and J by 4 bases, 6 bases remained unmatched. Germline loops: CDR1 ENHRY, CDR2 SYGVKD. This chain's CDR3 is CAINGQGAQYEQYF. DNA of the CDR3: TGTGCCATCAATGGACAGGGGGCACAATACGAGCAGTACTTC.

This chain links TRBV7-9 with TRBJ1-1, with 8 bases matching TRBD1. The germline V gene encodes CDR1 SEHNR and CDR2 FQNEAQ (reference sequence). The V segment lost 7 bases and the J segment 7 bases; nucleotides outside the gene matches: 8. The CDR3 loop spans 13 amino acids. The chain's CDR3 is CASNTDRDGEAFF. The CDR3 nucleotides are TGTGCCAGCAACACGGACAGGGACGGTGAAGCTTTCTTT. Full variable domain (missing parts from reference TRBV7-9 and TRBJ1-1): DTGVSQNPRHKITKRGQNVTFRCDPISEHNRLYWYRQTLGQGPEFLTYFQNEAQLEKSRLLSDRFSAERPKGSFSTLEIQRTEQGDSAMYLCASNTDRDGEAFFGQGTRLTVV.

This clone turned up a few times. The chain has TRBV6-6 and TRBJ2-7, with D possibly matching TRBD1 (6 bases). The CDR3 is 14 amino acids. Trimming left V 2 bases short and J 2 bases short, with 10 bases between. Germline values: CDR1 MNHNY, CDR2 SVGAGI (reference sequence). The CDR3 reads CASSYNRAPYEQYF. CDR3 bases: TGTGCCAGCAGTTACAACAGGGCCCCCTACGAGCAGTACTTC.

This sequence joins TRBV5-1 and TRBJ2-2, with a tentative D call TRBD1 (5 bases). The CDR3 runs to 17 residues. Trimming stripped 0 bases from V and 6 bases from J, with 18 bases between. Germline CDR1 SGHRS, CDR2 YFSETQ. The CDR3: CASSLEQVYRVAGELFF. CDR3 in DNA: TGCGCCAGCAGCTTGGAACAGGTTTATCGGGTGGCCGGGGAGCTGTTTTTT.

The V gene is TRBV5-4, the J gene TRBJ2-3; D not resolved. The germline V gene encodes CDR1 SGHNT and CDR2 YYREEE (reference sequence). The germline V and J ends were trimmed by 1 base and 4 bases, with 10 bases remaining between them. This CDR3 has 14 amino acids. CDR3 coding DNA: TGTGCCAGCAGCTTGCCTTCCAGCGCAGATACGCAGTATTTT. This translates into CASSLPSSADTQYF.

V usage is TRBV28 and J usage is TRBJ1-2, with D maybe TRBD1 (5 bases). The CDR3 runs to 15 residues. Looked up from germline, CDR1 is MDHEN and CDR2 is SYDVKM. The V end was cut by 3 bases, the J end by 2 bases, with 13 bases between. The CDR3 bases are TGTGCCAGCAGTTTCCTTAGCGGGGGGAACTATGGCTACACCTTC. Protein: CASSFLSGGNYGYTF.

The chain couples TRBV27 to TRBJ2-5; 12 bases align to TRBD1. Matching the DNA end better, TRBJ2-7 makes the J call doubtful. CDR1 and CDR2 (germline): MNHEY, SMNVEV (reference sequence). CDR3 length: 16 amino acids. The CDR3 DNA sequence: TGTGCCAGCAGTGAGTCCGGGACAGGGGGCGTCTACGAGCAGTACTTC. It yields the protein CASSESGTGGVYEQYF.

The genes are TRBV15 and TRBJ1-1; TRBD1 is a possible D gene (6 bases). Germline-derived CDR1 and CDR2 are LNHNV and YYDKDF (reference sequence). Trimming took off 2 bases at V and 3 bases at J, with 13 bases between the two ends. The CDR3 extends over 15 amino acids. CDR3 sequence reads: CATSRYTGRDTEAFF. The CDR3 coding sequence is TGTGCCACCAGCAGATATACAGGGCGGGACACTGAAGCTTTCTTT.

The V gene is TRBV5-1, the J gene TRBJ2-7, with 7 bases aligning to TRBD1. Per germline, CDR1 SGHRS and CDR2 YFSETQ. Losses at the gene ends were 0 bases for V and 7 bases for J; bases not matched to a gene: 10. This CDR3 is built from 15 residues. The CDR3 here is CASSLDRQGLSEQYF. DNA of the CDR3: TGCGCCAGCAGCTTGGACCGACAGGGCTTGAGTGAGCAGTACTTC.

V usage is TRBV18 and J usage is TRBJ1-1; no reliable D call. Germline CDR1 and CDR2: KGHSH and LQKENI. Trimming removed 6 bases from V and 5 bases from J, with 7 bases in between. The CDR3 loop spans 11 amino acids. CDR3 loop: CASSLLTEAFF. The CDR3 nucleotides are TGTGCCAGCTCCCTCCTTACTGAAGCTTTCTTT. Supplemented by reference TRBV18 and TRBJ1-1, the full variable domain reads NAGVMQNPRHLVRRRGQEARLRCSPMKGHSHVYWYRQLPEEGLKFMVYLQKENIIDESGMPKERFSAEFPKEGPSILRIQQVVRGDSAAYFCASSLLTEAFFGQGTRLTVV.

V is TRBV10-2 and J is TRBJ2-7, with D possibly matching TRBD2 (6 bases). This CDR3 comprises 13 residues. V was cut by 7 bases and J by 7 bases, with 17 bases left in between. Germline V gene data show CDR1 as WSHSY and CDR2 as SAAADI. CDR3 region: CASTDPGAGEQYF. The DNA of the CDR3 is TGCGCCAGCACCGACCCCGGGGCGGGGGAGCAGTACTTC.

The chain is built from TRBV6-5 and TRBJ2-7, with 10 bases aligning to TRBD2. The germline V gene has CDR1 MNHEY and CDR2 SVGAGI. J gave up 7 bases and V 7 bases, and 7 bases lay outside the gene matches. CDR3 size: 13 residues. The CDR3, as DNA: TGTGCCAGCACCCGGGGACTAGCGAGGGAGCAGTACTTC. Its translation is CASTRGLAREQYF.

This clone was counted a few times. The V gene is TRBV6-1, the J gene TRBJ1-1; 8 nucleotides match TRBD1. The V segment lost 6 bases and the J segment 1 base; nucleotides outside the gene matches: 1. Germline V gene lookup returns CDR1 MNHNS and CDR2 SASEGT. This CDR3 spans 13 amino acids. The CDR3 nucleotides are TGTGCCAGCAGAGACAGGGGGAACACTGAAGCTTTCTTT. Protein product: CASRDRGNTEAFF.

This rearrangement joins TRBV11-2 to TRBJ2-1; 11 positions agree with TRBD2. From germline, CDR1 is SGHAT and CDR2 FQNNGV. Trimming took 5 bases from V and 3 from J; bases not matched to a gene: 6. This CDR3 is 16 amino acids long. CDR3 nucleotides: TGTGCCAGCAGCCAACGACTAGCGGGGTACTACAATGAGCAGTTCTTC. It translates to CASSQRLAGYYNEQFF.

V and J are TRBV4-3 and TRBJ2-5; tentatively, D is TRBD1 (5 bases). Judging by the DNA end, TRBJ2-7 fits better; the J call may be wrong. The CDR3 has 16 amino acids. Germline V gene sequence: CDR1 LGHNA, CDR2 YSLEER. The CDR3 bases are TGCGCCAGCAGCCAAGAGTTTCCCAGGGCTTCCTACGAGCAGTACTTC. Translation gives CASSQEFPRASYEQYF.

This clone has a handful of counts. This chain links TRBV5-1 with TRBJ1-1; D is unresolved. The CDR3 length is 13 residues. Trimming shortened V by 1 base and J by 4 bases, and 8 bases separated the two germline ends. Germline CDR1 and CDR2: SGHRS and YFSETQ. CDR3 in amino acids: CASSLPEGTEAFF. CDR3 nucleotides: TGCGCCAGCAGCTTGCCTGAGGGCACTGAAGCTTTCTTT.

The CDR3 here is CASSPDRAHNYGYTF. The CDR3 nucleotides read TGTGCCAGCAGCCCCGACAGGGCCCATAACTATGGCTACACCTTC. V and J are TRBV2 and TRBJ1-2, with 7 nucleotides matching TRBD1. V trimming: 6 bases; J trimming: 1 base; junction bases outside the gene matches: 8. Germline CDR1 and CDR2: SNHLY and FYNNEI. The CDR3 contains 15 residues.

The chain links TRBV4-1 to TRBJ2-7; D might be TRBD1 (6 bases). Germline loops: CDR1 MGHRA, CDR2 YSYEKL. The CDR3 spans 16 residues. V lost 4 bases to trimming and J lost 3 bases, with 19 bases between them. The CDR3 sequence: CASSRSTTGVFYEQYF. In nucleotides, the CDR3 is TGCGCCAGCAGCCGATCAACGACAGGTGTCTTCTACGAGCAGTACTTC.

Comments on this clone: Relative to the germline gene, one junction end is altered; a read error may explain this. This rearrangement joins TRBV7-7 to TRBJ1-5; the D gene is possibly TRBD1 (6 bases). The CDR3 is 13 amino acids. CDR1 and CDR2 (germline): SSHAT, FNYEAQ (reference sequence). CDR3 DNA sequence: TGTGCTAGCAGTGCGGACAGAGATCAGCCCCAGCATTTT. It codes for CASSADRDQPQHF.

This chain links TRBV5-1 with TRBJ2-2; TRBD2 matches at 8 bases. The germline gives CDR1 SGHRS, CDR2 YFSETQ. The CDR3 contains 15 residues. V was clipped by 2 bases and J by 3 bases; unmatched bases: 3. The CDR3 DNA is TGCGCCAGCAGCTTTACAGCGGGAGACACCGGGGAGCTGTTTTTT. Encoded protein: CASSFTAGDTGELFF.

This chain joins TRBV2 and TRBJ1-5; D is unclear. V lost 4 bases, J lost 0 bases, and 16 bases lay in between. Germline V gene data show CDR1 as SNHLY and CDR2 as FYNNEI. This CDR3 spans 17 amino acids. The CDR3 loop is CASSGVETYYSNQPQHF. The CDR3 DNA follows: TGTGCCAGCAGTGGGGTGGAGACTTACTATAGCAATCAGCCCCAGCATTTT.

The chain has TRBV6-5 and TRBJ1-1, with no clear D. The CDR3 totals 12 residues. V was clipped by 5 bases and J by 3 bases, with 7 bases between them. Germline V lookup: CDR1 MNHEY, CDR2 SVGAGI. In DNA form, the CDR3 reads TGTGCCAGCAGTCAGAGGGACACTGAAGCTTTCTTT. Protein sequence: CASSQRDTEAFF.

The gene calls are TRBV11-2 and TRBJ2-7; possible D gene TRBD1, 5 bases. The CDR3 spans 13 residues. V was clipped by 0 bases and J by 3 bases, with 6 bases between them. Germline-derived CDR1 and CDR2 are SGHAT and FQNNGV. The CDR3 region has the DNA TGTGCCAGCAGCTTAGATCAGGGCTACGAGCAGTACTTC. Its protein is CASSLDQGYEQYF. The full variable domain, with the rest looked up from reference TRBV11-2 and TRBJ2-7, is EAGVAQSPRYKIIEKRQSVAFWCNPISGHATLYWYQQILGQGPKLLIQFQNNGVVDDSQLPKDRFSAERLKGVDSTLKIQPAKLEDSAVYLCASSLDQGYEQYFGPGTRLTVT.

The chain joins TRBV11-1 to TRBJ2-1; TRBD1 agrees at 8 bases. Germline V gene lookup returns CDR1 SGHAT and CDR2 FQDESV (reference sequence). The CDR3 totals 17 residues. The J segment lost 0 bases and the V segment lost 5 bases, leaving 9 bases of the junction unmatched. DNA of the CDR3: TGTGCCAGCAGCCCCCAGGGGGCGGGGAACTCCTACAATGAGCAGTTCTTC. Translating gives CASSPQGAGNSYNEQFF.

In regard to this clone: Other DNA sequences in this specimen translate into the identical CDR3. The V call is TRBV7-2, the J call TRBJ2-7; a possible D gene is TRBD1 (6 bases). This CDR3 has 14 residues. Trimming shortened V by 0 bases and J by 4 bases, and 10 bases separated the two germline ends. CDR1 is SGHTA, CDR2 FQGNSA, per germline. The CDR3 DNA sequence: TGTGCCAGCAGCTTAGCTGGGGGCGCTTACGAGCAGTACTTC. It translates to CASSLAGGAYEQYF.

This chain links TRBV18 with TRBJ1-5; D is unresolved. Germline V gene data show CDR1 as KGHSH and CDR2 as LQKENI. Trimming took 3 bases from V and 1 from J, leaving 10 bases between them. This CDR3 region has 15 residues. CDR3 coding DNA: TGTGCCAGCTCACCGGGAGGGCCGAGCAATCAGCCCCAGCATTTT. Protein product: CASSPGGPSNQPQHF.

The CDR3 region has the DNA TGTGCCAGCAGTCGAAGGGGCCTTAACTATGGCTACACCTTC. As protein: CASSRRGLNYGYTF. The rearrangement joins TRBV21-1 to TRBJ1-2; the DNA was not compared with TRBD1, the D call given in the table. TRBV21-1 is given as a pseudogene. The CDR3 consists of 14 residues.

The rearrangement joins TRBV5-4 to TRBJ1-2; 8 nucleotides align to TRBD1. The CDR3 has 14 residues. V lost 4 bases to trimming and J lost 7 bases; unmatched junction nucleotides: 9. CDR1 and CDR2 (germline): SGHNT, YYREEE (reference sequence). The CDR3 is CASSRKTGDGGYTF. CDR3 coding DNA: TGTGCCAGCAGCCGCAAGACAGGGGACGGTGGCTACACCTTC.

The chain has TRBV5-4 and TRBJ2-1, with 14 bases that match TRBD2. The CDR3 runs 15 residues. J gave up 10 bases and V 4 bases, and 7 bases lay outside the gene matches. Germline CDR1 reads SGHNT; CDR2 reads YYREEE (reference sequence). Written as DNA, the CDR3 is TGTGCCAGCAGCCAAGGGACTAGCGGGAGTCTCGAGCAGTTCTTC. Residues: CASSQGTSGSLEQFF.